The 32 T cell receptor beta chains presented below share a single source sample, sequenced in a study of T cells expressing NK-cell markers. TCRdb re-called the 5' RACE reads and gives one entry per CDR3 protein, without DNA. This listing includes about half a million distinct CDR3 sequences. The sequencing sample was made of blood T cells: a sorted CD56 or NKG2C T cell subset, CD4+ or CD8+ T cells, or bulk PBMC T cells (not recorded which). The receptor source for this set is a woman in her fifties or sixties in good health.

This chain uses TRBV5-1 with TRBJ2-1; TCRdb gives TRBD1 as the D gene, but with no DNA this cannot be confirmed. CDR3 length: 17 residues. CDR1 and CDR2 (germline): SGHRS, YFSETQ. The CDR3 loop reads CASSSGTPAPFYNEQFF.

The chain uses TRBV6-6 and TRBJ1-2; with no DNA, the TCRdb D assignment of TRBD1 cannot be verified. This CDR3 has 13 residues. Germline CDR1 reads MNHNY; CDR2 reads SVGAGI (reference sequence). CDR3 residues: CASTMQTGNGYTF.

The CDR3 spells CSARGHINQETQYF. V usage is TRBV20-1 and J usage is TRBJ2-5. Germline loops: CDR1 DFQATT, CDR2 SNEGSKA (reference sequence). CDR3 length equals 14 residues.

CDR3: CASSLVLRGNNEQFF. The J gene is TRBJ2-1, the V gene TRBV7-9. This CDR3 has 15 amino acids. Germline values: CDR1 SEHNR, CDR2 FQNEAQ (reference sequence).

This sequence joins TRBV15 and TRBJ1-1. The CDR3 runs to 15 residues. The germline gives CDR1 LNHNV, CDR2 YYDKDF (reference sequence). The CDR3 here is CATSGRLDPLFEAFF.

The chain couples TRBV7-2 to TRBJ1-1; TCRdb lists TRBD1, though no DNA is available to test this call. Per germline, CDR1 SGHTA and CDR2 FQGNSA. This CDR3 is 12 amino acids long. CDR3 sequence: CASSLFGGEAFF.

The V gene is TRBV20-1, the J gene TRBJ1-1. CDR1 DFQATT and CDR2 SNEGSKA come from the germline V gene (reference sequence). The CDR3 spans 11 residues. The CDR3 here is CSALSITEAFF.

The chain uses TRBV24-1 and TRBJ2-2; without DNA, the TCRdb call of TRBD1 cannot be checked. The CDR3 is 20 residues long. Germline CDR1 reads KGHDR; CDR2 reads SFDVKD. This chain's CDR3 is CATSDFKFFGDTTNTGELFF.

The chain combines TRBV7-3 with TRBJ2-2; there is no DNA to check the TCRdb D call of TRBD1. This CDR3 spans 14 amino acids. Germline CDR1 reads SGHTA; CDR2 reads FQGTGA. CDR3 protein: CASSFTAGPGELFF.

This chain connects TRBV7-3 to TRBJ1-2. Germline assignment: CDR1 SGHTA and CDR2 FQGTGA. This CDR3 comprises 13 residues. This CDR3 reads CASSFGLNYGYTF.

The chain is built from TRBV4-2 and TRBJ2-3; TCRdb proposes TRBD2, but this gene call is untestable without DNA. There are 16 residues in the CDR3. CDR1 and CDR2 (germline): LGHNA, YNFKEQ. The CDR3 sequence: CASSQGSKREADTQYF.

The chain couples TRBV6-5 to TRBJ2-4; there is no DNA to check the TCRdb D call of TRBD2. The CDR3 has 17 amino acids. Germline CDR1 and CDR2: MNHEY and SVGAGI. Here the CDR3 reads CASSYPGTSIAKNIQYF.

The chain carries TRBV5-1 and TRBJ2-2; there is no DNA to check the TCRdb D call of TRBD1. CDR1 is SGHRS and CDR2 is YFSETQ in the germline V gene. The CDR3 is 15 residues long. CDR3 in amino acids: CASSSGTGITGELFF.

V and J are TRBV7-3 and TRBJ2-1; the D call from TCRdb, TRBD2, cannot be confirmed without DNA. Germline V gene lookup returns CDR1 SGHTA and CDR2 FQGTGA. The CDR3 has 12 amino acids. CDR3: CASSISGEEQFF.

The rearrangement uses TRBV12-3 or TRBV12-4 and TRBJ1-6. This CDR3 is built from 15 residues. CDR3 in amino acids: CATRRPQGPYSPLHF.

The chain has TRBV2 and TRBJ2-1. The CDR3 totals 11 residues. Germline lookup yields CDR1 SNHLY and CDR2 FYNNEI. The CDR3 here is CASSETVQQFF.

V is TRBV10-3 and J is TRBJ2-3. This CDR3 spans 13 amino acids. The V gene's germline CDR1 is ENHRY and CDR2 SYGVKD. This chain's CDR3 is CAISESGTDTQYF.

V usage is TRBV27 and J usage is TRBJ1-5; TCRdb's D gene call, TRBD1, goes unchecked for lack of DNA. CDR1 and CDR2 from the germline V gene are MNHEY and SMNVEV (reference sequence). The CDR3 sequence is 20 residues long. The CDR3 protein is CASSPEGQGEFREINQPQHF.

The chain joins TRBV7-9 to TRBJ2-2; no DNA is available, so the TRBD2 call from TCRdb remains unchecked. Germline CDR1 SEHNR, CDR2 FQNEAQ (reference sequence). This CDR3 comprises 13 residues. The CDR3 region is CASSPLHDGEPFF.

This sequence joins TRBV5-5 and TRBJ2-3; TCRdb lists TRBD1, though no DNA is available to test this call. CDR3 length equals 15 residues. Germline CDR1 SGHKS, CDR2 YYEKEE (reference sequence). The CDR3 is CASSLKLGGTDTQYF.

This chain uses TRBV6-6 with TRBJ2-7; without DNA, the TCRdb call of TRBD2 cannot be checked. Germline V gene sequence: CDR1 MNHNY, CDR2 SVGAGI (reference sequence). This CDR3 region has 16 residues. The CDR3 protein is CASSYRAGGSPYEQYF.

This chain connects TRBV3-1 to TRBJ2-2. This CDR3 has 16 amino acids. Looked up from germline, CDR1 is LGHDT and CDR2 is YNNKEL (reference sequence). This chain's CDR3 is CASSQAQPYGSGELFF.

The CDR3: CASSNTRRTDTQYF. The rearrangement uses TRBV5-1 and TRBJ2-3. Germline CDR1 SGHRS, CDR2 YFSETQ. The CDR3 is made up of 14 amino acids.

The rearrangement joins TRBV10-3 to TRBJ2-3. CDR3 length: 14 amino acids. The germline gives CDR1 ENHRY, CDR2 SYGVKD. This CDR3 is CAIRDTPSTDTQYF.

The V and J genes are TRBV13 and TRBJ2-7; TCRdb designates TRBD2, a call that cannot be tested without DNA. CDR1 PRHDT and CDR2 FYEKMQ come from the germline V gene (reference sequence). The CDR3 is 14 amino acids. The CDR3 region is CASRVTGTTGEQYF.

The chain joins TRBV12-5 to TRBJ2-5; lacking DNA, the TRBD1 call made by TCRdb goes unchecked. CDR1 and CDR2 from the germline V gene are LGHNT and FRNRAP. This CDR3 comprises 14 residues. This chain's CDR3 is CASGALGAGETQYF. The entire variable domain, with the rest obtained from reference TRBV12-5 and TRBJ2-5, is as follows: DARVTQTPRHKVTEMGQEVTMRCQPILGHNTVFWYRQTMMQGLELLAYFRNRAPLDDSGMPKDRFSAEMPDATLATLKIQPSEPRDSAVYFCASGALGAGETQYFGPGTRLLVL.

The CDR3 is CASSPGRGYGYTF. The genes are TRBV6-5 and TRBJ1-2. This CDR3 comprises 13 residues. Per the germline V gene, CDR1 is MNHEY and CDR2 is SVGAGI.

The J gene is TRBJ2-2, the V gene TRBV12-3 or TRBV12-4. The CDR3 runs to 15 residues. The CDR3 protein is CASSPFRENTGELFF.

The chain combines TRBV12-3 or TRBV12-4 with TRBJ2-5; there is no DNA to check the TCRdb D call of TRBD2. The CDR3 extends over 15 amino acids. The CDR3 reads CASSPTLAAQETQYF.

The chain uses TRBV20-1 and TRBJ2-1; no DNA is available, so the TRBD2 call from TCRdb remains unchecked. The CDR3 extends over 15 amino acids. CDR1 is DFQATT, CDR2 SNEGSKA, per germline (reference sequence). The CDR3 protein is CSASAGGGNYNEQFF.

The chain carries TRBV24-1 and TRBJ2-3; the D call from TCRdb, TRBD2, cannot be confirmed without DNA. The CDR3 loop spans 15 amino acids. CDR1 is KGHDR and CDR2 is SFDVKD in the germline V gene. The CDR3 reads CATSGVAAFTDTQYF.

The chain recombines TRBV14 with TRBJ2-6; TCRdb reports TRBD1, a call that lacks DNA to check it against. The CDR3 sequence is 16 residues long. Germline V gene lookup returns CDR1 SGHDN and CDR2 FVKESK. The CDR3 region is CASSVLGRGGANVLTF.